This passage covers 8 T cell receptor beta chains from one sample sequenced in a study of cytomegalovirus exposure and HLA in healthy donors. The PCR ran on 60 Vbeta and 13 Jbeta primers. Only in-frame clones appear in the TCRdb table, and some are missing; sequencing was by immunoSEQ multiplex PCR. Among under 200,000 clones, approximately 80% were seen once, and the ten largest hold nearly 8.5%. Sequenced sample: PBMCs. The receptor set was obtained from a male donor in good health and CMV-seropositive.

V and J are TRBV19 and TRBJ2-7, with D tentatively TRBD2 (5 bases). Germline-derived CDR1 and CDR2 are LNHDA and SQIVND (reference sequence). The CDR3 totals 12 residues. Trimming stripped 8 bases from V and 4 bases from J, with 12 bases between. The CDR3: CASGRGEYEQYF. The CDR3 region has the DNA TGTGCCAGTGGGAGAGGAGAATACGAGCAGTACTTC.

The genes are TRBV15 and TRBJ2-5, with TRBD1 as a possible D gene (6 bases). The J call may not be correct, given that the DNA end is closer to TRBJ2-7. The CDR3 has 14 residues. The germline gives CDR1 LNHNV, CDR2 YYDKDF (reference sequence). Here the CDR3 DNA reads TGTGCCACCAGCAGAGTGTACAGGGACCACGAGCAGTACTTC. It encodes CATSRVYRDHEQYF.

About this clone itself: An end of the junction does not agree with germline; a read error may underlie this. The rearrangement joins TRBV10-3 to TRBJ1-6; 8 bases are shared with TRBD1. The CDR3 length is 14 residues. CDR1 ENHRY and CDR2 SYGVKD come from the germline V gene. The CDR3 sequence: CAITETGDNSPLHF. The CDR3 DNA follows: TGTGCCATCACTGAGACAGGGGATAATTCACCCCTCCACTTT.

DNA of the CDR3: TGTGCCTGGAGGACTAACGGGGACACTGAAGCTTTCTTT. Encoded protein: CAWRTNGDTEAFF. The V gene is TRBV30, the J gene TRBJ1-1; D remains unclear. Germline V CDR1 and CDR2: GTSNPN, SVGIG (reference sequence). This CDR3 contains 13 residues. V lost 3 bases and J 3 bases, leaving 11 bases between the germline ends. Full variable domain (missing parts from reference TRBV30 and TRBJ1-1): SQTIHQWPATLVQPVGSPLSLECTVEGTSNPNLYWYRQAAGRGLQLLFYSVGIGQISSEVPQNLSASRPQDRQFILSSKKLLLSDSGFYLCAWRTNGDTEAFFGQGTRLTVV.

The CDR3, as DNA: TGTGTTAACACGGGAAACACCATATATTTT. Amino acid sequence: CVNTGNTIYF. The chain links TRBV11-2 to TRBJ1-3; D is undetermined. The germline gives CDR1 SGHAT, CDR2 FQNNGV. This CDR3 is 10 amino acids long.

The rearrangement links TRBV28 to TRBJ2-7, with 11 nucleotides matching TRBD2. CDR1 is MDHEN and CDR2 is SYDVKM in the germline V gene. V gave up 3 bases and J gave up 4 bases; unmatched junction bases: 8. The CDR3 has 16 residues. CDR3 residues: CASSFPGTSGRYEQYF. CDR3 nucleotide sequence: TGTGCCAGCAGTTTCCCCGGGACTAGCGGAAGGTACGAGCAGTACTTC.

The V call is TRBV7-9, the J call TRBJ1-1, with D maybe TRBD1 (5 bases). The CDR3 totals 12 residues. V was shortened by 6 bases and J by 1 base, with 6 bases between the two germline ends. Germline lookup yields CDR1 SEHNR and CDR2 FQNEAQ (reference sequence). In DNA form, the CDR3 reads TGTGCCAGCAGGCAGGGGAACACTGAAGCTTTCTTT. Translating it yields CASRQGNTEAFF.

The chain is built from TRBV7-2 and TRBJ1-2, with 7 bases lining up with TRBD1. Germline values: CDR1 SGHTA, CDR2 FQGNSA. The CDR3 contains 13 residues. The V gene end was trimmed by 4 bases and the J gene end by 7 bases; junction bases not matched to a gene: 6. CDR3: CASSSDRVGGYTF. Written as DNA, the CDR3 is TGTGCCAGCAGCTCCGACAGGGTCGGTGGCTACACCTTC. The full variable domain, rest sourced from reference TRBV7-2 and TRBJ1-2, is GAGVSQSPSNKVTEKGKDVELRCDPISGHTALYWYRQSLGQGLEFLIYFQGNSAPDKSGLPSDRFSAERTGGSVSTLTIQRTQQEDSAVYLCASSSDRVGGYTFGSGTRLTVV.